The sequence of this TCR beta chain was determined in a study of cytomegalovirus exposure and HLA in healthy donors. Study in general: A subsequent analysis stated that the 120 or so validation repertoires were run on the same platform as the roughly 670 first-cohort repertoires.

Sequenced by immunoSEQ multiplex PCR; TCRdb stores in-frame clones only, minus some. The sample consists of some 120,000 clones, 90% to 95% of them appearing once. Study-level points and caveats: The study listed roughly 160 cytomegalovirus-associated TCR beta chains. There were some public TCRs occurring in many donors, but most TCR sequences were rare. Using the classifier, cytomegalovirus status was reportedly diagnosed with high specificity and sensitivity.

Of note for this clone: The antigen is not known.

The sequencing sample was made of PBMCs. This clonotype was obtained from a woman under 30 in good health and CMV-seronegative.

CDR3 nucleotides: TGCAGTGCTAGAAGGGGCGCCGAAGCTTTCTTT. It codes for CSARRGAEAFF. The V call is TRBV20-1, the J call TRBJ1-1; D may be TRBD1 (5 bases). V dropped 2 bases and J dropped 8 bases, with 9 bases sitting between them. The CDR3 covers 11 residues. The germline V gene encodes CDR1 DFQATT and CDR2 SNEGSKA (reference sequence).